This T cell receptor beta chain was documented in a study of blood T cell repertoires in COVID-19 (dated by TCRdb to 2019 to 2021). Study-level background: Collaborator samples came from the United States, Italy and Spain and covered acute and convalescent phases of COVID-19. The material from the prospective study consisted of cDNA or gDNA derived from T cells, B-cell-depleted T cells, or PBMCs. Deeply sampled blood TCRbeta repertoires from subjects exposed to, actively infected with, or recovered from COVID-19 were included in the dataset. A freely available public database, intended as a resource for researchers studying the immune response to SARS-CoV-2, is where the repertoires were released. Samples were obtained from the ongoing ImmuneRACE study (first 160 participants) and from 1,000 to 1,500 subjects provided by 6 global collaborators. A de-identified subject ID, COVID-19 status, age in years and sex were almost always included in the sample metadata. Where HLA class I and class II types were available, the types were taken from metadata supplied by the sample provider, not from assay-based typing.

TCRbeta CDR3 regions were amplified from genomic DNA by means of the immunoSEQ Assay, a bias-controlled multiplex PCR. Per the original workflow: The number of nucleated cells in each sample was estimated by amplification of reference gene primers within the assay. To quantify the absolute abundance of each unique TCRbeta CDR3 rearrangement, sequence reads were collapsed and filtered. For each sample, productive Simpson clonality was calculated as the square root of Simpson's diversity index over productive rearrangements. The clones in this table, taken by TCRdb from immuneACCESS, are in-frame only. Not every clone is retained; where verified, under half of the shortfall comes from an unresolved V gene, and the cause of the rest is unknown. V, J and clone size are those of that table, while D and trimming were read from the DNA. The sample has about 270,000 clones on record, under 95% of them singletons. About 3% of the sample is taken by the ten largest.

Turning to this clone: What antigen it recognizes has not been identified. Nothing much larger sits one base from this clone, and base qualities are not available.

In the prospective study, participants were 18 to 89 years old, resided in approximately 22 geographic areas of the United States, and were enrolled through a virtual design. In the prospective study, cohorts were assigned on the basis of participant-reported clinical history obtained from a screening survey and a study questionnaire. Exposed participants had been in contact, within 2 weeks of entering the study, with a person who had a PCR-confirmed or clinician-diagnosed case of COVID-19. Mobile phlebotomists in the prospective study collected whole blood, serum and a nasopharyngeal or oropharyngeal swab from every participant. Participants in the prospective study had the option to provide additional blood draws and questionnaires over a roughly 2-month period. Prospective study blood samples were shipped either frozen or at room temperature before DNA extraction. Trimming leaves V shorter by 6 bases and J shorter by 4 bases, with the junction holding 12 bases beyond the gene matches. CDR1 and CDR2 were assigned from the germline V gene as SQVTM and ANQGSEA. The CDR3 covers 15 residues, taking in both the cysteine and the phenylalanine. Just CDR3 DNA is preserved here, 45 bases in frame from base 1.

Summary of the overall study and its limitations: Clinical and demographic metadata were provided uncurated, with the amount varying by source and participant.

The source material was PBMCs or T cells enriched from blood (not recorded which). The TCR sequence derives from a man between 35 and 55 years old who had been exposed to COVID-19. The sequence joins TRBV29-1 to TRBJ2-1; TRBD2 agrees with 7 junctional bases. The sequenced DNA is TGCAGCGTCTGGACCCGGGAGGCACGGTACAATGAGCAGTTCTTC. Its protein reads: CSVWTREARYNEQFF.